These T cell receptor beta chains were read from a single sample in a study of blood T cells in healthy people across ages. One entry per CDR3 protein, called by TCRdb with MiXCR from the 5' RACE reads. The data hold over 1.5 million distinct CDR3 sequences, with about 49% observed a single time. The sequenced sample was blood. The receptors were gathered from a woman in her 40s in good health. The CDR3 runs from the conserved cysteine through the conserved F or W. The D gene is left open where the match is weak. Some rows have no size entry. The others give once, few or many, or a class for an expanded clone.

V	D	length	J	size	DNA	CDR3
TRBV4-3	TRBD2	17	TRBJ2-1	-	TGCGCCAGCAGCCAAGATCTGCTAGCGGGGGGGCAAAATGAGCAGTTCTTC	CASSQDLLAGGQNEQFF
TRBV9	-	11	TRBJ1-2	few	TGTGCCAGCAGTGCCTCGCGGGGCTACACCTTC	CASSASRGYTF
TRBV6-5	-	15	TRBJ2-3	few	TGTGCCAGCAGTTATGGACAGCTGATCACAGATACGCAGTATTTT	CASSYGQLITDTQYF
TRBV9	-	14	TRBJ1-2	-	TGTGCCAGCAGCGTAGGAAAGGAGAACTATGGCTACACCTTC	CASSVGKENYGYTF
TRBV5-1	TRBD1	15	TRBJ2-3	-	TGCGCCAGCAGCATACAGGGGGTCGGTACAGATACGCAGTATTTT	CASSIQGVGTDTQYF
TRBV9	-	14	TRBJ2-1	-	TGTGCCAGCACCGGTTCCCTCCGTCACAATGAGCAGTTCTTC	CASTGSLRHNEQFF
TRBV12-3/TRBV12-4	TRBD1	12	TRBJ2-5	few	TGTGCCAGCAGTAAACAGGGGGAGACCCAGTACTTC	CASSKQGETQYF
TRBV20-1	-	13	TRBJ2-3	-	TGCGGTGCTAGAAACGTAGCGACGGATACGCAGTATTTT	CGARNVATDTQYF
TRBV15	-	15	TRBJ1-2	once	TGTGCCACCAGCAGAGTAACAGGCGCTAACTATGGCTACACCTTC	CATSRVTGANYGYTF
TRBV4-2	TRBD2	16	TRBJ2-7	-	TGTGCCAGCAGCCAAGCACTAGCGTCAAGCTCCTACGAGCAGTACTTC	CASSQALASSSYEQYF
TRBV20-1	TRBD1	14	TRBJ1-2	-	TGCAGTGCCACCGACAGGGGAGCTAACTATGGCTACACCTTC	CSATDRGANYGYTF
TRBV28	-	14	TRBJ2-3	-	TGTGCCAGCAGTATGTCGGGGGCGACAGATACGCAGTATTTT	CASSMSGATDTQYF
TRBV24-1	-	12	TRBJ2-7	few	TGTGCCACCAGGAACAGGGTGGGTGAGCAGTACTTC	CATRNRVGEQYF
TRBV6-5	-	16	TRBJ2-5	few	TGTGCCAGCAGTTACTCTCCCTATGACAGAAAAGAGACCCAGTACTTC	CASSYSPYDRKETQYF
TRBV6-2/TRBV6-3	TRBD2	15	TRBJ2-1	few	TGTGCCAGCTCCCAGACTAGCGGGGGGGCTCGGGAGCAGTTCTTC	CASSQTSGGAREQFF
TRBV12-3/TRBV12-4	TRBD1	17	TRBJ1-2	few	TGTGCCAGCAGTAAAGGACAGGGGTTGTCTAGAATCTATGGCTACACCTTC	CASSKGQGLSRIYGYTF
TRBV3-1	-	14	TRBJ2-5	few	TGTGCCAGCAGCCAAGCCGAAAAAAGTGGAACCCAGTACTTC	CASSQAEKSGTQYF
TRBV7-2	TRBD1	15	TRBJ2-5	-	TGTGCCAGCAGCATCGGACAGGGGGCTTGGGAGACCCAGTACTTC	CASSIGQGAWETQYF
TRBV7-3	-	13	TRBJ1-6	-	TGTGCCAGCAGGTACGCGGATAATTCACCCCTCCACTTT	CASRYADNSPLHF
TRBV20-1	-	14	TRBJ2-5	few	TGCAGTGCTTCCCCCGCGGCGGGGCAAGAGACCCAGTACTTC	CSASPAAGQETQYF
TRBV5-5	-	15	TRBJ2-3	-	TGTGCCAGCAGGAAGAGGGACCTCAACACAGATACGCAGTATTTT	CASRKRDLNTDTQYF
TRBV11-2	-	15	TRBJ2-7	few	TGTGCCAGCAGCTTAACCCAGGCCGACTCCTACGAGCAGTACTTC	CASSLTQADSYEQYF
TRBV7-9	TRBD1	14	TRBJ2-5	-	TGTGCCAGCAGGACCGGGACAGGTCCAGAGACCCAGTACTTC	CASRTGTGPETQYF
TRBV20-1	-	14	TRBJ1-4	-	TGCAGTGCGCCCCGGGACTTTCATAATGAAAAACTGTTTTTT	CSAPRDFHNEKLFF
TRBV6-5	TRBD1	15	TRBJ2-7	many	TGTGCCAGCAGTTACTCGGGACAGGGACGATACGAGCAGTACTTC	CASSYSGQGRYEQYF
TRBV6-2/TRBV6-3	-	15	TRBJ2-5	few	TGTGCCAGCGGAGAAGGGCCCAGGACCCAAGAGACCCAGTACTTC	CASGEGPRTQETQYF
TRBV29-1	-	13	TRBJ1-2	-	TGCAGCGCCGACAGAAAATCACACTATGGCTACACCTTC	CSADRKSHYGYTF
TRBV20-1	-	11	TRBJ1-2	few	TGCAGTGCTAGAACAGCTATCGGCTACACCTTC	CSARTAIGYTF
TRBV6-5	-	16	TRBJ1-2	-	TGTGCCAGCAGTTACGAAGGGTTGGGCGGAGACTATGGCTACACCTTC	CASSYEGLGGDYGYTF
TRBV4-2	-	15	TRBJ1-1	-	TGTGCCAGCAGCCCCCGTCCGGGGACTGGAACTGAAGCTTTCTTT	CASSPRPGTGTEAFF
TRBV7-6	-	14	TRBJ2-4	-	TGTGCCAGCAGCCCAGTAGGAGGAGGACGCATTCAGTACTTC	CASSPVGGGRIQYF
TRBV5-6	TRBD1	16	TRBJ2-5	-	TGTGCCAGCAGCTTGGTTGTTTCAGGGGGCGAGGAGACCCAGTACTTC	CASSLVVSGGEETQYF
TRBV28	TRBD2	15	TRBJ2-3	-	TGTGCCAGCAGACCTAGCGGATCCCTGGGGGATACGCAGTATTTT	CASRPSGSLGDTQYF
TRBV5-1	-	15	TRBJ1-1	once	TGCGCCAGCAGCTTGGAAGGGGTAGAAGTTTCTGAAGCTTTCTTT	CASSLEGVEVSEAFF
TRBV20-1	TRBD2	15	TRBJ2-5	-	TGCAGTGCGACTAGCGGGGGCCCAAATTACAATGAGCAGTACTTC	CSATSGGPNYNEQYF
TRBV7-9	-	11	TRBJ2-5	-	TGTGCCAGCCCCTCAGGAGAGACCCAGTACTTC	CASPSGETQYF
TRBV7-2	TRBD2	15	TRBJ2-3	many	TGTGCCAGCAGCTTCGGGGGGGCTACGACAGATACGCAGTATTTT	CASSFGGATTDTQYF
TRBV5-1	-	16	TRBJ2-7	few	TGCGCCAGCTCCCATTCGGAGGGTTTAAGTATCTACGAGCAGTACTTC	CASSHSEGLSIYEQYF
TRBV27	TRBD1	15	TRBJ2-4	few	TGTGCCAGCAGTTTTATCACAGGGGTCAAAAACATTCAGTACTTC	CASSFITGVKNIQYF
TRBV2	-	14	TRBJ2-3	once	TGTGCCAGCAGTGAATCCGCGAACACAGATACGCAGTATTTT	CASSESANTDTQYF
TRBV18	-	10	TRBJ2-7	-	TGTGCCGCCGGGGTGTATGAGCAGTACTTC	CAAGVYEQYF
TRBV4-3	-	15	TRBJ2-3	-	TGCGCCAGCAGCTACGAGTGGTTTAGCACAGATACGCAGTATTTT	CASSYEWFSTDTQYF
TRBV5-6	-	14	TRBJ1-5	few	TGTGCCAGCAGCATCAGACGAGGCAATCAGCCCCAGCATTTT	CASSIRRGNQPQHF
TRBV7-9	-	13	TRBJ2-5	once	TGTACCAGTTCCTATATGGGTCAGGAGACCCAGTACTTC	CTSSYMGQETQYF
TRBV27	TRBD2	17	TRBJ2-3	-	TGTGCCAGCAGTTTAGGGCTAGCGGGGGATTCCACAGATACGCAGTATTTT	CASSLGLAGDSTDTQYF
TRBV28	-	14	TRBJ2-7	-	TGTGCCAGCAGTTCCCAGTCCCTTAGCTCCGAGCAGTACTTC	CASSSQSLSSEQYF
TRBV5-1	-	15	TRBJ2-1	-	TGCGCCAGTAATCCGGGGGCGGGCTCCTACAATGAGCAGTTCTTC	CASNPGAGSYNEQFF
TRBV6-5	TRBD1	15	TRBJ2-5	-	TGTGCCAGCACAGGCGGGACAGGGGTACAAGAGACCCAGTACTTC	CASTGGTGVQETQYF
TRBV5-1	-	16	TRBJ2-7	-	TGCGCCAGCAGCTTGGGGCAGGTTCTTTTCTCCTACGAGCAGTACTTC	CASSLGQVLFSYEQYF
TRBV6-5	TRBD2	15	TRBJ2-7	-	TGTGCCAGCAGTGTGAGCGGGGGTTACTCCTACGAGCAGTACTTC	CASSVSGGYSYEQYF
TRBV6-2/TRBV6-3	TRBD1	15	TRBJ2-7	few	TGTGCTACGACAGGGGTCACTTCGAAACCCTACGAGCAGTACTTC	CATTGVTSKPYEQYF
TRBV15	TRBD1	16	TRBJ2-4	-	TGTGCCACCAGCAGCGAGGACAGGGGGGACAAAAACATTCAGTACTTC	CATSSEDRGDKNIQYF
TRBV7-2	-	14	TRBJ2-7	few	TGTGCCAGCAGCTTCACCCCACTTTTGGACGAGCAGTACTTC	CASSFTPLLDEQYF
TRBV5-1	-	13	TRBJ2-5	-	TGCGCCAGCGGCTTGGGTGACAAAGAGACCCAGTACTTC	CASGLGDKETQYF